This T cell receptor beta chain was profiled in a study of identical twins. Donors uniformly comprised healthy Caucasians. Findings of the study overall: The study drew conclusions from cross-sectional statistical analysis, not from following the same donors.

From the 5' RACE reads, TCRdb called clonotypes with MiXCR, one entry per CDR3 protein. The sample contains roughly 720,000 distinct CDR3 sequences, 15% to 20% of which appear only once. In this sample, this clonotype turned up a few times. The target antigen is unknown. These data also featured in a second study, about T cells expressing NK-cell markers. Per that study: Sequencing of TCR beta repertoires drew on sorted CD3+CD56+NKG2C+, CD3+CD56+NKG2C- and CD3+CD56-NKG2C+ T cells.

Sequenced: PBMCs. This sequence was found in a young woman in good health.

The CDR3 DNA sequence: TGCAGCGTTTGGGAACCCTCCTACGAGCAGTACTTC. This gives the protein CSVWEPSYEQYF. The V call is TRBV29-1, the J call TRBJ2-7; D ambiguous. The CDR3 is made up of 12 amino acids. Germline V lookup: CDR1 SQVTM, CDR2 ANQGSEA. The germline V and J ends were trimmed by 5 bases and 0 bases, with 8 bases remaining between them.